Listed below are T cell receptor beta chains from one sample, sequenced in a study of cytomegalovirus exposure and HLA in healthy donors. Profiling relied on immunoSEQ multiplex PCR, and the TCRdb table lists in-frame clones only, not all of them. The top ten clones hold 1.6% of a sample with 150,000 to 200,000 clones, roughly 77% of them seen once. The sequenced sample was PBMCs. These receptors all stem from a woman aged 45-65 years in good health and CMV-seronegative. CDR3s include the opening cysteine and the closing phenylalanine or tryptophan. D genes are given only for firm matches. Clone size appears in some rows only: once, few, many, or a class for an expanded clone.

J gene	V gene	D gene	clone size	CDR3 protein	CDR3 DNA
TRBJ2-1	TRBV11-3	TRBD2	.	CASSRKSGSNEQFF	TGTGCCAGCAGCCGAAAAAGCGGGAGTAATGAGCAGTTCTTC
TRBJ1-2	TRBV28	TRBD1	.	CASSLLGQGNGYTF	TGTGCCAGCAGTTTATTGGGACAGGGGAACGGCTACACCTTC
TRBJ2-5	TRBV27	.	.	CASSLGGPPLEQYF	TGTGCCAGCAGTTTGGGCGGGCCACCCTTGGAGCAGTACTTC
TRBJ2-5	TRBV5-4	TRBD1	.	CASRRGQGAETQYF	TGTGCCAGCAGACGCGGACAGGGGGCGGAGACCCAGTACTTC
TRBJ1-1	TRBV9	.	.	CASSVVDRNTEAFF	TGTGCCAGCAGCGTAGTCGACAGGAACACTGAAGCTTTCTTT
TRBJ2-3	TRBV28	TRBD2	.	CASSKTSESTDTQYF	TGTGCCAGCAGTAAGACTAGCGAGAGCACAGATACGCAGTATTTT
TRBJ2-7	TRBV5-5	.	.	CASSRAGRLLDEQYF	TGTGCCAGCAGCCGGGCGGGGCGCCTCCTAGACGAGCAGTACTTC
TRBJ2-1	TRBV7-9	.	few	CASSWSGYEQFF	TGTGCCAGCAGCTGGAGCGGGTATGAGCAGTTCTTC
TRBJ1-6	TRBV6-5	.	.	CASGEVGDSPLHF	TGTGCCAGCGGCGAGGTAGGAGATTCACCCCTCCACTTT
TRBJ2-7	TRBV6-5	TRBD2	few	CASSYGGTRAYEQYF	TGTGCCAGCAGTTACGGAGGGACTAGAGCCTACGAGCAGTACTTC
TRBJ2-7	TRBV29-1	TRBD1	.	CSAAQGAVSYEQYF	TGCAGCGCCGCACAGGGGGCCGTCTCCTACGAGCAGTACTTC
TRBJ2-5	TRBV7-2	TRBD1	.	CASSLERGREETQYF	TGTGCCAGCAGCTTAGAGAGGGGGCGCGAAGAGACCCAGTACTTC
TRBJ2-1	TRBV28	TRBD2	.	CASSSQTSGDSGEQFF	TGTGCCAGCAGTTCCCAGACTAGCGGGGACTCGGGTGAGCAGTTCTTC
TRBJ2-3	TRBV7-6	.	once	CASSLGLWQGGVDTQYF	TGTGCCAGCAGCTTAGGTCTTTGGCAGGGGGGCGTAGATACGCAGTATTTT
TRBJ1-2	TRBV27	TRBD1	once	CASREGGQRNYGYTF	TGTGCCAGCAGGGAGGGGGGACAGAGAAACTATGGCTACACCTTC
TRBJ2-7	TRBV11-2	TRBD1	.	CASSSSGQVHEQYF	TGTGCCAGCAGCTCCTCTGGACAGGTCCACGAGCAGTACTTC
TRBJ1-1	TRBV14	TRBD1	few	CASSPGTGGYTEAFF	TGTGCCAGCAGCCCGGGGACAGGGGGATACACTGAAGCTTTCTTT
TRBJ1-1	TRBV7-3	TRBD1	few	CASSRTGGVTEAFF	TGTGCCAGCAGCCGGACAGGGGGCGTGACTGAAGCTTTCTTT
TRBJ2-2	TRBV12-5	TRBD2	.	CASAFRLAGDKNTGELFF	TGTGCTAGTGCCTTCCGACTAGCGGGAGATAAGAACACCGGGGAGCTGTTTTTT
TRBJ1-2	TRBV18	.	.	CASSPIRRNGSYGYTF	TGTGCCAGCTCACCAATAAGGCGGAACGGGAGCTATGGCTACACCTTC
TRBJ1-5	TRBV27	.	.	CASSIGGAKAQHF	TGTGCCAGCAGTATCGGCGGGGCTAAGGCCCAGCATTTT
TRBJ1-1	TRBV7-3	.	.	CASSLTPSGAPGPEAFF	TGTGCCAGCAGCTTAACTCCCTCAGGGGCCCCCGGTCCGGAAGCTTTCTTT
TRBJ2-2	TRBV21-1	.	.	CASSKEWRGEGGSGGLNTGELFF	TGTGCCAGCAGCAAAGAATGGAGGGGTGAAGGAGGTAGCGGGGGGTTGAACACCGGGGAGCTGTTTTTT
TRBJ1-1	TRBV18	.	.	CASSPQTGNTEAFF	TGTGCCAGCTCACCCCAGACAGGGAACACTGAAGCTTTCTTT
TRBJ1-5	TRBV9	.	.	CASTPGGGNGQPQHF	TGTGCCAGCACCCCAGGCGGGGGGAACGGTCAGCCCCAGCATTTT
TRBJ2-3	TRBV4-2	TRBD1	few	CASSLRDSAPDTQYF	TGTGCCAGCAGCCTTCGGGACAGTGCCCCAGATACGCAGTATTTT
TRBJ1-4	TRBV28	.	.	CASSGQPYEKLFF	TGTGCCAGCAGTGGACAACCATATGAAAAACTGTTTTTT
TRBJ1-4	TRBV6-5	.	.	CASSFSGPLSEKLFF	TGTGCCAGCAGTTTCTCGGGCCCCCTTTCTGAAAAACTGTTTTTT
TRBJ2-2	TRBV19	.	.	CASRHRVTGELFF	TGTGCCAGTAGGCACAGGGTAACCGGGGAGCTGTTTTTT
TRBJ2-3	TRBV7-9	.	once	CASSAQAGGGTDTQYF	TGTGCCAGCAGCGCCCAGGCCGGGGGAGGCACAGATACGCAGTATTTT
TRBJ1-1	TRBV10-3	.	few	CAISAAGENTEAFF	TGTGCCATCAGTGCTGCAGGGGAGAACACTGAAGCTTTCTTT
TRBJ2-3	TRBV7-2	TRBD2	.	CASSQEGGRDTQYF	TGTGCCAGCAGTCAGGAGGGAGGGCGGGATACGCAGTATTTT
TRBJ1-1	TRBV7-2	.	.	CASSQVTVSNTEAFF	TGTGCCAGCAGCCAGGTTACGGTCTCGAACACTGAAGCTTTCTTT
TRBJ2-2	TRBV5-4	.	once	CASSLQGTNTGELFF	TGTGCCAGCAGCTTGCAGGGCACGAACACCGGGGAGCTGTTTTTT